The T cell receptor beta chain described here comes from a study of T cells in Graves' hyperthyroidism and ophthalmopathy. V was clipped by 3 bases and J by 6 bases, with 17 bases between them. In germline, CDR1 is DFQATT, CDR2 SNEGSKA (reference sequence). There are 15 residues in the CDR3. This clonotype was detected many times. TCR beta CDR3 sequences were amplified from RNA transcripts. The HTBI set primed first-round TCR CDR3 RT-PCR. TCRdb itself ran the multiplex PCR reads through MiXCR, one entry per CDR3 protein. The sample shows approximately 98,000 distinct CDR3 sequences, around 42% of them seen only once.

Sample: peripheral blood or thyroid tissue (not recorded which). The TCR was taken from a woman aged 25 to 39 with Graves' hyperthyroidism. The chain employs TRBV20-1 and TRBJ1-4; a possible D gene is TRBD1 (6 bases). The CDR3 loop is CSASRRATGDEKLFF. The CDR3 DNA is TGCAGTGCTAGTCGCCGGGCGACAGGCGATGAAAAACTGTTTTTT.